The next 4 T cell receptor beta chains were all read from a single sample in a study of control samples from healthy donors and cancer patients. Generated by immunoSEQ multiplex PCR, the TCRdb table keeps only in-frame clones and is missing some. The top ten hold roughly 3.2% of the sample, which has 100,000 to 150,000 clones, around nine tenths seen once. The material sequenced was blood. The receptors come from a man between 50 and 59 years old in good health.

The chain carries TRBV2 and TRBJ2-7; D is unresolved. The CDR3 spans 11 residues. The germline gives CDR1 SNHLY, CDR2 FYNNEI. Trimming cost V 1 base and J 5 bases, with 3 bases left between them. CDR3 protein: CASSEVHEQYF. Written as DNA, the CDR3 is TGTGCCAGCAGTGAAGTCCACGAGCAGTACTTC.

V gene TRBV28 combines with J gene TRBJ1-5, with a possible D match to TRBD1 (5 bases). Per germline, CDR1 MDHEN and CDR2 SYDVKM. Trimming removed 3 bases at V and 6 bases at J, with 18 bases between. This CDR3 region has 16 residues. CDR3 loop: CASSFRGSRVSQPQHF. In nucleotides, the CDR3 is TGTGCCAGCAGTTTTAGGGGCAGCAGGGTCAGTCAGCCCCAGCATTTT.

V is TRBV6-2 or TRBV6-3 and J is TRBJ2-7; D not certain. The V end lost 4 bases, the J end lost 2 bases, and 6 bases lay between the germline ends. The V gene's germline CDR1 is MNHEY and CDR2 SVGEGT. This CDR3 is 12 amino acids long. CDR3 sequence: CASSSVTYEQYF. The CDR3 DNA reads as TGTGCCAGCAGTTCTGTAACCTACGAGCAGTACTTC.

The chain combines TRBV28 with TRBJ1-5, with a weak D call TRBD1 (6 bases). CDR1 is MDHEN, CDR2 SYDVKM, per germline. V was cut by 2 bases and J by 7 bases, with 15 bases left in between. The CDR3 covers 15 residues. The CDR3 DNA is TGTGCCAGCAGTTTAAGAACAGGGACCCACCAGCCCCAGCATTTT. Protein product: CASSLRTGTHQPQHF.